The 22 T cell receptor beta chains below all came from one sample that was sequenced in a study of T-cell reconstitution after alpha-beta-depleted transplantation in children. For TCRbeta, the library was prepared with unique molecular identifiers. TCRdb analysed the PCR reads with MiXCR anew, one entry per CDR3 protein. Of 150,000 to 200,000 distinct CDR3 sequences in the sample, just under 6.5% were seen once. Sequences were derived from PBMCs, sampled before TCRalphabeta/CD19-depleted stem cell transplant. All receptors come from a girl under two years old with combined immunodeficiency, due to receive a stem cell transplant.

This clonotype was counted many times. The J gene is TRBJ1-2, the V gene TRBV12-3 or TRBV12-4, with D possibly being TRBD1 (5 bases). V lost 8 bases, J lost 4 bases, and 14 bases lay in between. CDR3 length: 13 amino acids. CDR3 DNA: TGTGCCAGCCGGGGGTTCGACTCCTATGGCTACACCTTC. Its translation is CASRGFDSYGYTF.

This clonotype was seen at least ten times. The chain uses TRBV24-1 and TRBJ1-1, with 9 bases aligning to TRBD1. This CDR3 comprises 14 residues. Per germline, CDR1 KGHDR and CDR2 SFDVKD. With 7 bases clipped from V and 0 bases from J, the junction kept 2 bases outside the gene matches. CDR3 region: CATRDRGMNTEAFF. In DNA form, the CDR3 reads TGTGCCACCAGGGACAGGGGAATGAACACTGAAGCTTTCTTT.

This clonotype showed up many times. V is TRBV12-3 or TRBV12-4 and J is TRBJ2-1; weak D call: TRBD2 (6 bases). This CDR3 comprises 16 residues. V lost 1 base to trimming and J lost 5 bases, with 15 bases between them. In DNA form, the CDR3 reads TGTGCCAGCAGTTTAGGCGGGGCCCCTTCTAACAATGAGCAGTTCTTC. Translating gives CASSLGGAPSNNEQFF.

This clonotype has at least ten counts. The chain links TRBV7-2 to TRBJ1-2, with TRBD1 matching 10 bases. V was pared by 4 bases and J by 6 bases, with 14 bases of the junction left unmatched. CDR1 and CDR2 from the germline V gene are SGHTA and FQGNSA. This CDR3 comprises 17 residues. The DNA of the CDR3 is TGTGCCAGCAGCTCTGATTCCGGGACAGGGGCAGATAATGGCTACACCTTC. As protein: CASSSDSGTGADNGYTF.

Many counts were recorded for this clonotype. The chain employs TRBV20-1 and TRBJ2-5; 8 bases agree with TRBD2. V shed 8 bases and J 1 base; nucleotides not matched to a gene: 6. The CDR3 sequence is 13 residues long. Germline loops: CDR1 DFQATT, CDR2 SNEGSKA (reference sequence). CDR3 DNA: TGCAGTAAAGCGGCGGGGGGCCAAGAGACCCAGTACTTC. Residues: CSKAAGGQETQYF.

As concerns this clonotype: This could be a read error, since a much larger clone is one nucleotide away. The CDR3 DNA is TGTGCCAGCAGTTACAGGGCAGGGGCCTACGAGCAGTACTTC. Amino acids: CASSYRAGAYEQYF. The chain combines TRBV6-5 with TRBJ2-7, with a tentative D call TRBD1 (6 bases). This CDR3 spans 14 amino acids. Germline V gene lookup returns CDR1 MNHEY and CDR2 SVGAGI. The germline V and J ends were trimmed by 2 bases and 2 bases, with 10 bases remaining between them.

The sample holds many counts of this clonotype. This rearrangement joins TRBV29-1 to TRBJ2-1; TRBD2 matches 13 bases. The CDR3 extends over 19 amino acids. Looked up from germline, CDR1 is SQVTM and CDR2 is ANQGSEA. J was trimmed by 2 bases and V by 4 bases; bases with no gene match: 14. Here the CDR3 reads CSVALLLAGGPRAYNEQFF. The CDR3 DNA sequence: TGCAGCGTTGCCCTCTTACTAGCGGGGGGGCCGAGGGCCTACAATGAGCAGTTCTTC.

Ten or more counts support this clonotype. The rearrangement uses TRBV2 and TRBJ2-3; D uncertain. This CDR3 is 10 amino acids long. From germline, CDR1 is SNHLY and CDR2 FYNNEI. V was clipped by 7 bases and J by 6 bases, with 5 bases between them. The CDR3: CASTLDTQYF. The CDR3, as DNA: TGTGCCAGCACCCTGGATACGCAGTATTTT.

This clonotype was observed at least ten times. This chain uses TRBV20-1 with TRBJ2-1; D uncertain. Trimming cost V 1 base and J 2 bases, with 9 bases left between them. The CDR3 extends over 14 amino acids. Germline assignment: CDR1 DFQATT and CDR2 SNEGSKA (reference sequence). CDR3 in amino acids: CSARGFRAYNEQFF. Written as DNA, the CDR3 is TGCAGTGCTAGAGGGTTTCGCGCCTACAATGAGCAGTTCTTC.

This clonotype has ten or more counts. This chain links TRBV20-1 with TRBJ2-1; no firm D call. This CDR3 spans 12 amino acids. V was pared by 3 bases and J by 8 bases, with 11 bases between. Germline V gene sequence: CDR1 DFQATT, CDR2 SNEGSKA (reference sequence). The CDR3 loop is CSASSLLDEQFF. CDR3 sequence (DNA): TGCAGTGCTAGTTCTCTATTGGATGAGCAGTTCTTC.

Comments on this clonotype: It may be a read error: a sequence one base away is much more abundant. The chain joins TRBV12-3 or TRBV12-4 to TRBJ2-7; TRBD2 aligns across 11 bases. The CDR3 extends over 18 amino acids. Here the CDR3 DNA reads TGTGCCATCAGTTTAGCCCGACTAGCGGGATACAGCTCCTACGAGCAGTACTTC. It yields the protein CAISLARLAGYSSYEQYF.

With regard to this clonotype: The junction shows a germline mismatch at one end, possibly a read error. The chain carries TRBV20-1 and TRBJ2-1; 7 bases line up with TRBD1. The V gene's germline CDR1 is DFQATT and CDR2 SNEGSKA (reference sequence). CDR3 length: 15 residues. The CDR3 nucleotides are TGCAGTGCTAGTGGATCCGGGACAGTCTACGATGAGCAGTTCTTC. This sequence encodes CSASGSGTVYDEQFF.

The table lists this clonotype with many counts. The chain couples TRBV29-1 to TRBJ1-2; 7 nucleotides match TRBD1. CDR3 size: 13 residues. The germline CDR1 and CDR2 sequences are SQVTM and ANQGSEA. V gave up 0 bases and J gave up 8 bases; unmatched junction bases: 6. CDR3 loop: CSVEDQQGLGYTF. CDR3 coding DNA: TGCAGCGTTGAAGATCAACAGGGGCTGGGCTACACCTTC.

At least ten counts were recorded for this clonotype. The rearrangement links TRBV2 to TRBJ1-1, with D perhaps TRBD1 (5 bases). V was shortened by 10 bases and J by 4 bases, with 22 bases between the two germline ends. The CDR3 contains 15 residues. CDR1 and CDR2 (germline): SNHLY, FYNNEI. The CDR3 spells CAIEQGTGLITEAFF. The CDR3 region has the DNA TGTGCCATCGAGCAAGGGACGGGACTAATCACTGAAGCTTTCTTT. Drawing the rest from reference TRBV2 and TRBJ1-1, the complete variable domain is EPEVTQTPSHQVTQMGQEVILRCVPISNHLYFYWYRQILGQKVEFLVSFYNNEISEKSEIFDDQFSVERPDGSNFTLKIRSTKLEDSAMYFCAIEQGTGLITEAFFGQGTRLTVV.

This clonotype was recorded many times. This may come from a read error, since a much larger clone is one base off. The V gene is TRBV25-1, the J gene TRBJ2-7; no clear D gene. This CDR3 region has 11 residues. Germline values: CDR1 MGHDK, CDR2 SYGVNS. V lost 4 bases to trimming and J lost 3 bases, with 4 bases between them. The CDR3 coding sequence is TGTGCCAGCAGTGGACACTACGAGCAGTACTTC. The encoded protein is CASSGHYEQYF.

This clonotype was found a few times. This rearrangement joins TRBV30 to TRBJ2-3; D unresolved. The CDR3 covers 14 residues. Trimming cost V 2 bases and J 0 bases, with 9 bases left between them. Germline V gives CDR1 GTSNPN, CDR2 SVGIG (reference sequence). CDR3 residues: CAWSLGQSTDTQYF. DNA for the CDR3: TGTGCCTGGAGTTTAGGGCAGAGCACAGATACGCAGTATTTT.

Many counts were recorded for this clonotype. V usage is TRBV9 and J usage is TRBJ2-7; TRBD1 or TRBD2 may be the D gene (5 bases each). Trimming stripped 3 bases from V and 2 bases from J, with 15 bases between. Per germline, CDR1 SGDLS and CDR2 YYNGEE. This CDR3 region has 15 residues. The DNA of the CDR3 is TGTGCCAGCAGCGCCTCCGGGACGCCGACCTACGAGCAGTACTTC. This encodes CASSASGTPTYEQYF. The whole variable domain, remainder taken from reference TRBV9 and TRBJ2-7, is DSGVTQTPKHLITATGQRVTLRCSPRSGDLSVYWYQQSLDQGLQFLIQYYNGEERAKGNILERFSAQQFPDLHSELNLSSLELGDSALYFCASSASGTPTYEQYFGPGTRLTVT.

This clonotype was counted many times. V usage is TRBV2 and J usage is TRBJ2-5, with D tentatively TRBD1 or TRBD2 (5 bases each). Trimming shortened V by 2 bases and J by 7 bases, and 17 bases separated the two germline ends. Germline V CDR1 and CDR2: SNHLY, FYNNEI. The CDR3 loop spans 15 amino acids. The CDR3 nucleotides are TGTGCCAGCAGTGAATCAGGCAGGTGGGGGTCGACCCAGTACTTC. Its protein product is CASSESGRWGSTQYF.

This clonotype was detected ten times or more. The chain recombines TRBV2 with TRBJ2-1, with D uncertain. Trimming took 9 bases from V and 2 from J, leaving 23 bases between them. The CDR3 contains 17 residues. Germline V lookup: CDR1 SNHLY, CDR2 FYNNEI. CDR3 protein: CARLPTPSKNPYNEQFF. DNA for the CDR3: TGTGCCAGACTCCCAACTCCTTCAAAAAACCCCTACAATGAGCAGTTCTTC.

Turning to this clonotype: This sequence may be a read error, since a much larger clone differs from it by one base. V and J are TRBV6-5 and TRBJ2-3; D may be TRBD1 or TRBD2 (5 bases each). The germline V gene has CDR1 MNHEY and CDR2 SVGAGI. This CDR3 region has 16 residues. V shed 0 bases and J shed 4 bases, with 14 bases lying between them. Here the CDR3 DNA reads TGTGCCAGCAGTTACTCCCGGGGCCTGGGCCCAGATACGCAGTATTTT. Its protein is CASSYSRGLGPDTQYF.

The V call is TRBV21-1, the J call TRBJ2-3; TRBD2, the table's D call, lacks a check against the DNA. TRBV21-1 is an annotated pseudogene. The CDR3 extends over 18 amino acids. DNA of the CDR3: TGTGCCATCGAGGGGCAATCGGCTAGCGGGCGCGCCACGATGTCGCAGTATTTT. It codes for CAIEGQSASGRATMSQYF.

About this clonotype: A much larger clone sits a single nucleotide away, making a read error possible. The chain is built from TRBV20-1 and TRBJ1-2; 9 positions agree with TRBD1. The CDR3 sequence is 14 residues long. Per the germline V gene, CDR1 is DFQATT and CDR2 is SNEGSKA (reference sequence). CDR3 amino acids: CCARDENRGPGYTF. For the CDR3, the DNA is TGCTGTGCTAGAGATGAAAACAGGGGGCCTGGCTACACCTTC.